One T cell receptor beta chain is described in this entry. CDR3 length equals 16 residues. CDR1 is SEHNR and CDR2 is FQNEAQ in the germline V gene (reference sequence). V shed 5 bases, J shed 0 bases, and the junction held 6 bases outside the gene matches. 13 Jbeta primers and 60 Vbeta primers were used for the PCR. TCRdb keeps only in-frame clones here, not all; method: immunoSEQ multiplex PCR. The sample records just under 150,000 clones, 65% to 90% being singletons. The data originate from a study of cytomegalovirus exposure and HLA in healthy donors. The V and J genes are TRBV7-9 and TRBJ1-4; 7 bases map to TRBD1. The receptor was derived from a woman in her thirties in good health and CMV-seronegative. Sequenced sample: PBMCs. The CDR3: CASSPGGPSTNEKLFF. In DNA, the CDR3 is TGTGCCAGCAGCCCAGGGGGACCATCAACTAATGAAAAACTGTTTTTT.